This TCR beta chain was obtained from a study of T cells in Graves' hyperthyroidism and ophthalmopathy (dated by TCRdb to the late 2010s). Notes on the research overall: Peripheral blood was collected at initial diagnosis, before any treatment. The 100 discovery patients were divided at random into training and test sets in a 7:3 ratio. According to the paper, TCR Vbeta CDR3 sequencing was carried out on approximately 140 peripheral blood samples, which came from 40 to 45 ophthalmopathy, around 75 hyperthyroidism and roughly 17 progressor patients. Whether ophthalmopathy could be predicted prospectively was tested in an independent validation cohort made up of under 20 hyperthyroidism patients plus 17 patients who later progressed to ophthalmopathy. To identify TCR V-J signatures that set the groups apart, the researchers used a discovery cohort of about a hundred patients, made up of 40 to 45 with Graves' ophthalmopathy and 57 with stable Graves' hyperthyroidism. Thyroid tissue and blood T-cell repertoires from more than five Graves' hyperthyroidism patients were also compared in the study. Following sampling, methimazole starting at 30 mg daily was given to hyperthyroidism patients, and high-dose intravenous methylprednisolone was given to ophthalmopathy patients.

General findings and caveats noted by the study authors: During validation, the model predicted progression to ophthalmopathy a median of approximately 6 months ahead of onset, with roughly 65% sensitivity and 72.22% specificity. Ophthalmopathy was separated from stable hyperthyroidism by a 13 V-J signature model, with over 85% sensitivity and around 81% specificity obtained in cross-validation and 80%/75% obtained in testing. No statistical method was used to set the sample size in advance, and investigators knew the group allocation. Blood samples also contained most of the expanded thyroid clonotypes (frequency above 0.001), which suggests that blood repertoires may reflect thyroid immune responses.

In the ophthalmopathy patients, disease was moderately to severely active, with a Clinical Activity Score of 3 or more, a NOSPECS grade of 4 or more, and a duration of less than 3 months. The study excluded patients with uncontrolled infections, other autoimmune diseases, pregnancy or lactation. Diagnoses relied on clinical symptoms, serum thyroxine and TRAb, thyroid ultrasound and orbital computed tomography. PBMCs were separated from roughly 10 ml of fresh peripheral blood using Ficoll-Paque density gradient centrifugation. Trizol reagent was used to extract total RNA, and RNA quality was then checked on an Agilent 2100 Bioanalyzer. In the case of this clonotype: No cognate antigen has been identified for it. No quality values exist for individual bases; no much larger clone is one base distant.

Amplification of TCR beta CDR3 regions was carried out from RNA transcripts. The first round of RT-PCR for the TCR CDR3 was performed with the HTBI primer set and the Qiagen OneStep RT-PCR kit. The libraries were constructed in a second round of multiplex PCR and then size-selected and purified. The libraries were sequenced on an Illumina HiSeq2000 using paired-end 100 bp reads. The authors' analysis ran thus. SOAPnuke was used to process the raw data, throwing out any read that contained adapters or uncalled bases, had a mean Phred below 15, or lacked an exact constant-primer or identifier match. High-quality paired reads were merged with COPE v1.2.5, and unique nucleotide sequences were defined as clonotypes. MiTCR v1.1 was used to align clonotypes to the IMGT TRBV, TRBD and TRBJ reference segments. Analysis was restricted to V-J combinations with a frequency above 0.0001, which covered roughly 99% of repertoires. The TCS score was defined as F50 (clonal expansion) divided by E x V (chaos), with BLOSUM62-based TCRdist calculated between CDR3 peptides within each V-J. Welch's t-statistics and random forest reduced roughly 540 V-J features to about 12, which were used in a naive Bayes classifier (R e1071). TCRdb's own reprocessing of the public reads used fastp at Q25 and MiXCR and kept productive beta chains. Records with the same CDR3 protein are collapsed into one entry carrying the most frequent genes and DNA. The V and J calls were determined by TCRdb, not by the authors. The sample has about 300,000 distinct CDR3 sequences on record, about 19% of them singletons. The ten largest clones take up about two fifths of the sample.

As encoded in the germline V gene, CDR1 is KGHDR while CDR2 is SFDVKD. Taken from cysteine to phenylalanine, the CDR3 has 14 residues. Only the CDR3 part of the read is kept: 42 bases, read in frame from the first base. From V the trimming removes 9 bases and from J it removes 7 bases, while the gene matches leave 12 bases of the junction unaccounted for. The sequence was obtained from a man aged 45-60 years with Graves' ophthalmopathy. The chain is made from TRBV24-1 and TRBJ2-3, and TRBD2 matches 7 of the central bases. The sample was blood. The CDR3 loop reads CATGLGGGSNTQYF. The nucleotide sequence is TGTGCCACCGGACTCGGCGGCGGGAGCAATACGCAGTATTTT.